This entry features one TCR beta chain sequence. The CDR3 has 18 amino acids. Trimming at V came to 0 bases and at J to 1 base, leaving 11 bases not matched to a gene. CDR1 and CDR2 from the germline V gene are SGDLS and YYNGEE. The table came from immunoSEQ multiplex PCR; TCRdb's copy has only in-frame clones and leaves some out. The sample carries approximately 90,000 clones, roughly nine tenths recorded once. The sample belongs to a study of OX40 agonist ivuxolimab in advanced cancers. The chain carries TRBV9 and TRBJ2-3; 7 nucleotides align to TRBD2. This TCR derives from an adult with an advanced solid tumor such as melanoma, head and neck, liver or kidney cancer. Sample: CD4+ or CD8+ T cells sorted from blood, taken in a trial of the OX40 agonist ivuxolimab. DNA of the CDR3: TGTGCCAGCAGCGTAGATGCAACCGGGCTAGCGGGCACAGATACGCAGTATTTT. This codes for CASSVDATGLAGTDTQYF.